These 4 T cell receptor beta chains originate from one sample sequenced in a study of radiation and T cells in renal cell carcinoma. Clones were sequenced by immunoSEQ multiplex PCR, and TCRdb holds only the in-frame ones, with some missing. Of about 7,900 clones listed, roughly 61% are singletons. Treatment here: treatment-naive control, cytoreductive nephrectomy. Sequencing was performed on tumor tissue, taken from a patient whose treatment was nephrectomy without radiotherapy. Receptor source: a woman in her 70s with renal cell carcinoma.

This clone is medium-sized (0.01 to 0.1%) in the sample. The chain links TRBV6-5 to TRBJ1-6; 7 bases are shared with TRBD1. The CDR3 runs 16 residues. The trim removed 4 bases at V and 6 bases at J, leaving 9 bases unmatched. CDR1 and CDR2 (germline): MNHEY, SVGAGI. Here the CDR3 DNA reads TGTGCCAGCAGTTCAAACCAACAGGGGACTAATTCACCCCTCCACTTT. It encodes CASSSNQQGTNSPLHF.

This clone was counted only a few times. The rearrangement joins TRBV19 to TRBJ1-5, with D possibly matching TRBD1 (6 bases). Between the trimmed V and J ends, which lost 2 bases and 12 bases, there was a span of 14 bases. The CDR3 extends over 13 amino acids. Germline CDR1 and CDR2: LNHDA and SQIVND (reference sequence). The CDR3 coding sequence is TGTGCCAGTAGTATATTCCACAGGGAGGACCAGCATTTT. Its protein is CASSIFHREDQHF.

This chain links TRBV2 with TRBJ2-2, with D maybe TRBD2 (7 bases). V lost 5 bases to trimming and J lost 0 bases, with 16 bases between them. This CDR3 region has 17 residues. Germline CDR1 is SNHLY and CDR2 is FYNNEI. The CDR3 here is CASSKEGGTTNTGELFF. The CDR3 coding sequence is TGTGCCAGCAGTAAAGAAGGGGGGACTACGAACACCGGGGAGCTGTTTTTT. The full variable domain, in which reference TRBV2 and TRBJ2-2 provide the parts outside the CDR3, is EPEVTQTPSHQVTQMGQEVILRCVPISNHLYFYWYRQILGQKVEFLVSFYNNEISEKSEIFDDQFSVERPDGSNFTLKIRSTKLEDSAMYFCASSKEGGTTNTGELFFGEGSRLTVL.

V and J are TRBV19 and TRBJ1-5; tentative D call: TRBD1 (5 bases). The CDR3 consists of 15 residues. Germline V gene data show CDR1 as LNHDA and CDR2 as SQIVND (reference sequence). Trimming cost V 3 bases and J 5 bases, with 14 bases left between them. The CDR3 loop reads CASSIPQVRDQPQHF. The DNA of the CDR3 is TGTGCCAGTAGTATTCCACAGGTTAGGGATCAGCCCCAGCATTTT.